This T cell receptor beta chain emerged from a study of T-cell reconstitution after alpha-beta-depleted transplantation in children. The table lists this clonotype with a count of one. Trimming left V 0 bases short and J 1 base short, with 12 bases between. The germline CDR1 and CDR2 sequences are SGHDN and FVKESK. This CDR3 spans 16 amino acids. During its preparation, the TCRbeta library received unique molecular identifiers. TCRdb analysed the PCR reads with MiXCR anew, one entry per CDR3 protein. In the table there are just under 550,000 distinct CDR3 sequences, roughly 18% of which are singletons.

This TCR was sampled from a human donor who donated a stem cell graft to a child with acute lymphoblastic leukemia. The V gene is TRBV14, the J gene TRBJ1-1; D gene unclear. This material consisted of PBMCs from the stem cell graft donor, taken from the stem cell graft. CDR3 DNA: TGTGCCAGCAGCCAAGATTACGGTCTCACGAACACTGAAGCTTTCTTT. This encodes CASSQDYGLTNTEAFF.